The entry that follows covers one T cell receptor (beta chain) sequence. The antigen is undetermined. Here immunoSEQ multiplex PCR was the method, and the copy in TCRdb shows in-frame clones only, minus some. Of 73,000 or so clones in the sample, around four fifths were seen once. Germline V gives CDR1 SGHDT, CDR2 YYEEEE. CDR3 length: 13 amino acids. V was pared by 0 bases and J by 2 bases, with 6 bases between. The data belong to a study of OX40 agonist ivuxolimab in advanced cancers. Study-level results: Still undetermined is the antigen specificity of the expanded peripheral T cells. Partial responders at 0.1-3.0 mg/kg had among the lowest clonal expansion.

This receptor was obtained from an adult with an advanced solid tumor such as melanoma, head and neck, liver or kidney cancer. The chain recombines TRBV5-6 with TRBJ2-7; D is ambiguous. Source: CD4+ or CD8+ T cells sorted from blood, taken in a trial of the OX40 agonist ivuxolimab. CDR3 loop: CASSLGRTYEQYF. The CDR3 region has the DNA TGTGCCAGCAGCTTGGGTAGAACCTACGAGCAGTACTTC.